These 17 T cell receptor beta chains originate from one sample sequenced in a study of control samples from healthy donors and cancer patients. TCRdb's copy holds only in-frame clones and misses some; the assay was immunoSEQ multiplex PCR. The sample contains 100,000 or so clones, approximately 84% of which appear only once. The specimen sequenced was blood. The receptors were gathered from a woman in her forties or fifties in good health.

The V and J genes are TRBV7-9 and TRBJ2-7, with D possibly matching TRBD2 (6 bases). The germline V gene has CDR1 SEHNR and CDR2 FQNEAQ (reference sequence). V lost 1 base and J 0 bases, leaving 13 bases between the germline ends. CDR3 length: 16 residues. CDR3 sequence reads: CASSLDPGTGSYEQYF. The DNA for the CDR3 is TGTGCCAGCAGCTTAGATCCCGGGACTGGCTCCTACGAGCAGTACTTC.

This clone has only a few counts. The chain links TRBV27 to TRBJ2-3; D remains unclear. With 3 bases removed from V and 5 bases from J, the gap between germline ends came to 3 bases. There are 11 residues in the CDR3. CDR1 MNHEY and CDR2 SMNVEV come from the germline V gene (reference sequence). The CDR3 nucleotides are TGTGCCAGCAGTTTCGGAGATACGCAGTATTTT. Translated, it gives CASSFGDTQYF.

The V and J genes are TRBV15 and TRBJ2-1; TRBD2 matches 8 bases. The CDR3 spans 15 residues. V trimming: 9 bases; J trimming: 6 bases; junction bases outside the gene matches: 13. The germline CDR1 and CDR2 sequences are LNHNV and YYDKDF (reference sequence). CDR3 region: CATSVEAGALNEQFF. The DNA for the CDR3 is TGTGCCACTTCGGTGGAAGCGGGGGCGCTCAATGAGCAGTTCTTC.

The J gene is TRBJ1-6, the V gene TRBV30, with D possibly being TRBD1 (5 bases). This CDR3 region has 15 residues. Trimming cost V 0 bases and J 7 bases, with 13 bases left between them. The germline gives CDR1 GTSNPN, CDR2 SVGIG (reference sequence). The CDR3 bases are TGTGCCTGGAGTGTGGCACAGGTTTCCAATTCACCCCTCCACTTT. Translating gives CAWSVAQVSNSPLHF. The whole variable domain, filled in from reference TRBV30 and TRBJ1-6, reads SQTIHQWPATLVQPVGSPLSLECTVEGTSNPNLYWYRQAAGRGLQLLFYSVGIGQISSEVPQNLSASRPQDRQFILSSKKLLLSDSGFYLCAWSVAQVSNSPLHFGNGTRLTVT.

The chain employs TRBV12-3 or TRBV12-4 and TRBJ2-7, with D perhaps matching TRBD2 (5 bases). Trimming shortened V by 7 bases and J by 3 bases, and 13 bases separated the two germline ends. The CDR3 is 13 amino acids. CDR3 nucleotide sequence: TGTGCCAGCACCACGGACTCGAACTACGAGCAGTACTTC. Translation: CASTTDSNYEQYF.

The chain uses TRBV9 and TRBJ1-3; D gene unclear. The V gene lost 0 bases and the J gene lost 0 bases, with 7 bases spanning the gap. This CDR3 comprises 15 residues. Germline loops: CDR1 SGDLS, CDR2 YYNGEE. In DNA form, the CDR3 reads TGTGCCAGCAGCGTAGTGGGGTACTCTGGAAACACCATATATTTT. Translating it yields CASSVVGYSGNTIYF.

This clone was counted once. The rearrangement links TRBV6-1 to TRBJ1-6; D is unresolved. The CDR3 loop spans 14 amino acids. Trimming removed 3 bases from V and 6 bases from J, with 9 bases in between. Germline V gene sequence: CDR1 MNHNS, CDR2 SASEGT. The CDR3 coding sequence is TGTGCCAGCAGTGAGCACATTGGTAATTCACCCCTCCACTTT. Its protein is CASSEHIGNSPLHF.

This clone was counted only a few times. The rearrangement uses TRBV7-9 and TRBJ1-5; the match to TRBD1 covers 9 bases. The CDR3 has 15 residues. The trim removed 5 bases at V and 6 bases at J, leaving 8 bases unmatched. The germline V gene has CDR1 SEHNR and CDR2 FQNEAQ (reference sequence). DNA for the CDR3: TGTGCCAGCAGCATCACAGGGGGCGACGGTCAGCCCCAGCATTTT. It codes for CASSITGGDGQPQHF.

This clone occurred once. The V gene is TRBV7-3, the J gene TRBJ1-1, with D perhaps TRBD1 (6 bases). This CDR3 contains 14 residues. The V gene's germline CDR1 is SGHTA and CDR2 FQGTGA. V lost 6 bases, J lost 1 base, and 12 bases lay in between. Here the CDR3 reads CASSSLGGNTEAFF. CDR3 DNA: TGTGCCAGCAGTAGCCTAGGGGGGAACACTGAAGCTTTCTTT.

This chain connects TRBV15 to TRBJ2-3; 9 positions agree with TRBD1. This CDR3 region has 19 residues. Trimming cost V 3 bases and J 0 bases; bases outside gene matches: 13. Germline V gene data show CDR1 as LNHNV and CDR2 as YYDKDF (reference sequence). In nucleotides, the CDR3 is TGTGCCACCAGCAGGACGGGGGGACAGGGAGATTCTAGCACAGATACGCAGTATTTT. It yields the protein CATSRTGGQGDSSTDTQYF.

The chain is built from TRBV13 and TRBJ2-5, with D perhaps TRBD1 or TRBD2 (5 bases each). CDR3 length: 14 residues. CDR1 is PRHDT and CDR2 is FYEKMQ in the germline V gene (reference sequence). Trimming removed 5 bases from V and 4 bases from J, with 14 bases in between. DNA for the CDR3: TGTGCCAGCAGCGCCCCGGGACGCGGAGAGACCCAGTACTTC. Its protein product is CASSAPGRGETQYF. Full variable domain (rest looked up from reference TRBV13 and TRBJ2-5): AAGVIQSPRHLIKEKRETATLKCYPIPRHDTVYWYQQGPGQDPQFLISFYEKMQSDKGSIPDRFSAQQFSDYHSELNMSSLELGDSALYFCASSAPGRGETQYFGPGTRLLVL.

The chain employs TRBV11-2 and TRBJ2-3; the match to TRBD1 covers 9 bases. Germline V gene lookup returns CDR1 SGHAT and CDR2 FQNNGV. The J segment lost 5 bases and the V segment lost 2 bases, leaving 5 bases of the junction unmatched. CDR3 length equals 15 residues. CDR3 coding DNA: TGTGCCAGCAGCTTACGACAGGGGGGAGGAGATACGCAGTATTTT. Its protein product is CASSLRQGGGDTQYF.

The chain has TRBV4-3 and TRBJ1-6; D might be TRBD1 (5 bases). Germline V gives CDR1 LGHNA, CDR2 YSLEER. Between the trimmed V and J ends, which lost 4 bases and 1 base, there was a span of 8 bases. This CDR3 spans 15 amino acids. CDR3 residues: CASSPQESYNSPLHF. For the CDR3, the DNA is TGCGCCAGCAGCCCACAGGAATCCTATAATTCACCCCTCCACTTT.

The chain joins TRBV7-3 to TRBJ1-1; D is undetermined. This CDR3 is built from 17 residues. Trimming removed 5 bases at V and 0 bases at J, with 19 bases between. CDR1 is SGHTA and CDR2 is FQGTGA in the germline V gene. The CDR3, as DNA: TGTGCCAGCAGCGCTAGGGCGGCAGGTGGGATGAACACTGAAGCTTTCTTT. It yields the protein CASSARAAGGMNTEAFF.

V is TRBV19 and J is TRBJ1-2; D is unclear. V gave up 3 bases and J gave up 1 base, with 18 bases separating them. Germline V CDR1 and CDR2: LNHDA, SQIVND (reference sequence). The CDR3 totals 17 residues. The CDR3 DNA sequence: TGTGCCAGTAGTATTGGGTCCGGGGTCACCCTTAACTATGGCTACACCTTC. Its protein product is CASSIGSGVTLNYGYTF. Looking up the rest from reference TRBV19 and TRBJ1-2 gives the full variable domain: DGGITQSPKYLFRKEGQNVTLSCEQNLNHDAMYWYRQDPGQGLRLIYYSQIVNDFQKGDIAEGYSVSREKKESFPLTVTSAQKNPTAFYLCASSIGSGVTLNYGYTFGSGTRLTVV.

The rearrangement joins TRBV11-2 to TRBJ2-5, with 8 bases identical to TRBD2. This CDR3 is 15 amino acids long. Trimming removed 5 bases from V and 5 bases from J; junction bases left unmatched: 10. Germline CDR1 reads SGHAT; CDR2 reads FQNNGV. The CDR3 loop is CASSPGGSGVETQYF. The CDR3, as DNA: TGTGCCAGCAGCCCCGGGGGTAGCGGGGTGGAGACCCAGTACTTC. Combining the CDR3 with reference TRBV11-2 and TRBJ2-5 gives the whole variable domain EAGVAQSPRYKIIEKRQSVAFWCNPISGHATLYWYQQILGQGPKLLIQFQNNGVVDDSQLPKDRFSAERLKGVDSTLKIQPAKLEDSAVYLCASSPGGSGVETQYFGPGTRLLVL.

The V call is TRBV2, the J call TRBJ2-1, with 14 bases matching TRBD2. V lost 4 bases and J lost 4; bases outside the gene matches: 6. The CDR3 loop spans 17 amino acids. CDR1 and CDR2 from the germline V gene are SNHLY and FYNNEI. This CDR3 reads CASSGRWTSGGYNEQFF. The CDR3 coding sequence is TGTGCCAGCAGTGGTAGGTGGACTAGCGGGGGGTACAATGAGCAGTTCTTC.